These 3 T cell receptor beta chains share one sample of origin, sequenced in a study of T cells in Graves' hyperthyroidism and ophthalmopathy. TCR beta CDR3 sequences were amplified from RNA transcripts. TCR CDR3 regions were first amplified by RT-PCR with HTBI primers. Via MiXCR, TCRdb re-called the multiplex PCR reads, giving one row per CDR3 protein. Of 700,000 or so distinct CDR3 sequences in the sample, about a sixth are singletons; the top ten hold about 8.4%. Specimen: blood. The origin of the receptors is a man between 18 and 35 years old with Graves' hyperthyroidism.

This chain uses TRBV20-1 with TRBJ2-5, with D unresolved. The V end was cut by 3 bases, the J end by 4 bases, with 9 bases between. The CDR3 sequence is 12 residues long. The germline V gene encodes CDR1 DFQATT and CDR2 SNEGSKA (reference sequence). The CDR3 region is CSASSLLETQYF. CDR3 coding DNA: TGCAGTGCTAGTAGCCTTCTAGAGACCCAGTACTTC.

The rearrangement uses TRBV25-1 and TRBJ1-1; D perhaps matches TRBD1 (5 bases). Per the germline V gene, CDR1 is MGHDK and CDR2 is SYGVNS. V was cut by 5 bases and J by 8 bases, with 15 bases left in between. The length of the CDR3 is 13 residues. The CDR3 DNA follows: TGTGCCAGCAGTCAATCGACAGTCGAGGAAGCTTTCTTT. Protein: CASSQSTVEEAFF.

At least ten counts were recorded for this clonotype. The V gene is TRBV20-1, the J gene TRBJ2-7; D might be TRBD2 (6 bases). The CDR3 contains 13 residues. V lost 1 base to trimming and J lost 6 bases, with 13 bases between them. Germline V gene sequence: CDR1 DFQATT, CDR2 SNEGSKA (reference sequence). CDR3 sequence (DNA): TGCAGTGCTAGAGGCGGGCGGGATAGCGAGCAGTACTTC. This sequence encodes CSARGGRDSEQYF.